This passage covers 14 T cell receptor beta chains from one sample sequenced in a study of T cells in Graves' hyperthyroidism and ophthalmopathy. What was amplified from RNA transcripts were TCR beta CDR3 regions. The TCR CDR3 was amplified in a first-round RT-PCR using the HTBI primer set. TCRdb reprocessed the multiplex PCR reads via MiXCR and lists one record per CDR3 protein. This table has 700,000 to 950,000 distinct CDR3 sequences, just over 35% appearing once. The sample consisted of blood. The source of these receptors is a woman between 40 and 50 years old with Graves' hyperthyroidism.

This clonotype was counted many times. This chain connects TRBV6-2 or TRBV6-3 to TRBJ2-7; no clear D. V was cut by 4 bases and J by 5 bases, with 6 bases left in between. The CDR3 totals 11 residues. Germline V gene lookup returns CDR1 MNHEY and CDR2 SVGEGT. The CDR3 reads CASSLLDEQYF. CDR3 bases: TGTGCCAGCAGTTTACTTGACGAGCAGTACTTC.

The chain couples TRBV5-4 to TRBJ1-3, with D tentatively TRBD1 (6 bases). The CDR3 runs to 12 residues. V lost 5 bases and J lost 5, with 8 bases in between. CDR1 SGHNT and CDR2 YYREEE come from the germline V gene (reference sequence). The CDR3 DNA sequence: TGTGCCAGCAGGGACAGTCGAAACACCATATATTTT. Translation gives CASRDSRNTIYF.

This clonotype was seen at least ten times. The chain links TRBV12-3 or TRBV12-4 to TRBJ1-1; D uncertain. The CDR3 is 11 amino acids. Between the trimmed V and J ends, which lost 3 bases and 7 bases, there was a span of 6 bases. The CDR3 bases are TGTGCCAGCAGTTTGAAGATTGAAGCTTTCTTT. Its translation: CASSLKIEAFF.

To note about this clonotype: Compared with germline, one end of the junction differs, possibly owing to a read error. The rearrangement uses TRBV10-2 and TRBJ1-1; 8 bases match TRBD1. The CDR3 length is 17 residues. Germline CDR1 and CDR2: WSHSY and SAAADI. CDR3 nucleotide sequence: TGTGCCAGCAGCCAAGTTGCAGTAGGACAGGGAGTCCCTGAAGCTTTCTTT. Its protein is CASSQVAVGQGVPEAFF.

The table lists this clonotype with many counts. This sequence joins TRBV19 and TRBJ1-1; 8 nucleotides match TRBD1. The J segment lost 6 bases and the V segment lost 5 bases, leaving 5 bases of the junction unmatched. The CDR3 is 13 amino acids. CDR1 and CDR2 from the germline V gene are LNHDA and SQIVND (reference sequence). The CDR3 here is CASSQGQGAEAFF. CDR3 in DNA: TGTGCCAGTAGTCAAGGACAGGGAGCTGAAGCTTTCTTT.

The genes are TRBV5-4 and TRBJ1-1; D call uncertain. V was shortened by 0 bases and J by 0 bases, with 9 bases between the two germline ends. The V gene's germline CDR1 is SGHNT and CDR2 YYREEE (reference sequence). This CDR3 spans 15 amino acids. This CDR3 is CASSLGARMNTEAFF. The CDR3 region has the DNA TGTGCCAGCAGCTTGGGCGCGAGAATGAACACTGAAGCTTTCTTT.

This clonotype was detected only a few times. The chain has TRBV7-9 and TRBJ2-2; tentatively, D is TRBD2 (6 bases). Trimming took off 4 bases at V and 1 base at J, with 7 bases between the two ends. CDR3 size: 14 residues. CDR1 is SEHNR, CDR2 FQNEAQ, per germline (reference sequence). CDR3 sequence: CASSWRENTGELFF. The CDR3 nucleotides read TGTGCCAGCAGCTGGCGGGAGAACACCGGGGAGCTGTTTTTT.

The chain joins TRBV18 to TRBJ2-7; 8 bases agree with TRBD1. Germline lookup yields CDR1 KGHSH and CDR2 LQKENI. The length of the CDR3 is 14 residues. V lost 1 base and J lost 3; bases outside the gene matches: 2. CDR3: CASSPRDRYYEQYF. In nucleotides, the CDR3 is TGTGCCAGCTCACCACGGGACAGGTACTACGAGCAGTACTTC.

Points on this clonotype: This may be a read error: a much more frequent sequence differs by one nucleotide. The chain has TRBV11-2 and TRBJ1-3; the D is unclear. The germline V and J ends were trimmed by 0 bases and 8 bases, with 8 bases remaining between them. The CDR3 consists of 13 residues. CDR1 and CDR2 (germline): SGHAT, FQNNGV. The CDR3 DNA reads TGTGCCAGCAGCTTAGAACCGACGCACACCATATATTTT. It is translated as CASSLEPTHTIYF. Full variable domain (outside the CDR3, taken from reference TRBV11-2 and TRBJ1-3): EAGVAQSPRYKIIEKRQSVAFWCNPISGHATLYWYQQILGQGPKLLIQFQNNGVVDDSQLPKDRFSAERLKGVDSTLKIQPAKLEDSAVYLCASSLEPTHTIYFGEGSWLTVV.

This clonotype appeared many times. The CDR3 spells CASSGKRDQPQHF. The DNA for the CDR3 is TGTGCCAGCAGCGGAAAACGGGATCAGCCCCAGCATTTT. The chain couples TRBV7-2 to TRBJ1-5, with D uncertain. The CDR3 is made up of 13 amino acids. CDR1 and CDR2 from the germline V gene are SGHTA and FQGNSA. V was shortened by 5 bases and J by 5 bases, with 10 bases between the two germline ends.

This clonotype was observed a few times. This CDR3 is CASSSSSGGYYEQYF. In nucleotides, the CDR3 is TGTGCCAGCAGCTCTTCTAGCGGGGGCTACTACGAGCAGTACTTC. V usage is TRBV7-2 and J usage is TRBJ2-7, with TRBD2 identical over 10 bases. The J segment lost 3 bases and the V segment lost 4 bases, leaving 6 bases of the junction unmatched. The germline V gene encodes CDR1 SGHTA and CDR2 FQGNSA. CDR3 length: 15 amino acids.

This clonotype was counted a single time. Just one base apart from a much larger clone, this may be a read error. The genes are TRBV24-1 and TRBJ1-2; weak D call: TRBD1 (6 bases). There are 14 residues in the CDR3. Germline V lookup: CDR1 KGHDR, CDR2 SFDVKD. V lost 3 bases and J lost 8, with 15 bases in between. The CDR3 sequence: CATSDTMTGDGYTF. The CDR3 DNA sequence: TGTGCCACCAGTGATACCATGACAGGCGACGGCTACACCTTC.

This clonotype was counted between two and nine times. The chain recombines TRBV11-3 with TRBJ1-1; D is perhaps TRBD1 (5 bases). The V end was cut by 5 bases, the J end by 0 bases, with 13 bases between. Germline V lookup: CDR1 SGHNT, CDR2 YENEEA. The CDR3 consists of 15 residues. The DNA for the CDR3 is TGTGCCAGCAGCCAGAGACAGAAGATGAACACTGAAGCTTTCTTT. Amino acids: CASSQRQKMNTEAFF.

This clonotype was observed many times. Here the CDR3 DNA reads TGCAGTGCTAGCGGGGACGGCGGGGAGACCCAGTACTTC. Its protein product is CSASGDGGETQYF. V is TRBV20-1 and J is TRBJ2-5; D may correspond to TRBD1 or TRBD2 (5 bases each). The CDR3 runs 13 residues. CDR1 and CDR2 from the germline V gene are DFQATT and SNEGSKA (reference sequence). V was pared by 3 bases and J by 5 bases, with 13 bases between.